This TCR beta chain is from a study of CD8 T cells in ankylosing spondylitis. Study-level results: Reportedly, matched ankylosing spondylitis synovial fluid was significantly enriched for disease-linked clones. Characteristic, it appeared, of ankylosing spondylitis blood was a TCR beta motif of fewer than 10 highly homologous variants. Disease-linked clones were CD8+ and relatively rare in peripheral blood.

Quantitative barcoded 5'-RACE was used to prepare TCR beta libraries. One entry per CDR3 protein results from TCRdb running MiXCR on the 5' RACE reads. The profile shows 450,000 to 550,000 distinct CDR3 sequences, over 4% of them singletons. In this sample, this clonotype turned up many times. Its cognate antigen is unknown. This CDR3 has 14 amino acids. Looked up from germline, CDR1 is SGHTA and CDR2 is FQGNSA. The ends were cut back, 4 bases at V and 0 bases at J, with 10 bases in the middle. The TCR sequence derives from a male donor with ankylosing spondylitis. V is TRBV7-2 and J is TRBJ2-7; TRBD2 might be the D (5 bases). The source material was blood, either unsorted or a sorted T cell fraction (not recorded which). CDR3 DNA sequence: TGTGCCAGCAGCTCTCTCGGGGTCTCCTACGAGCAGTACTTC. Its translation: CASSSLGVSYEQYF.